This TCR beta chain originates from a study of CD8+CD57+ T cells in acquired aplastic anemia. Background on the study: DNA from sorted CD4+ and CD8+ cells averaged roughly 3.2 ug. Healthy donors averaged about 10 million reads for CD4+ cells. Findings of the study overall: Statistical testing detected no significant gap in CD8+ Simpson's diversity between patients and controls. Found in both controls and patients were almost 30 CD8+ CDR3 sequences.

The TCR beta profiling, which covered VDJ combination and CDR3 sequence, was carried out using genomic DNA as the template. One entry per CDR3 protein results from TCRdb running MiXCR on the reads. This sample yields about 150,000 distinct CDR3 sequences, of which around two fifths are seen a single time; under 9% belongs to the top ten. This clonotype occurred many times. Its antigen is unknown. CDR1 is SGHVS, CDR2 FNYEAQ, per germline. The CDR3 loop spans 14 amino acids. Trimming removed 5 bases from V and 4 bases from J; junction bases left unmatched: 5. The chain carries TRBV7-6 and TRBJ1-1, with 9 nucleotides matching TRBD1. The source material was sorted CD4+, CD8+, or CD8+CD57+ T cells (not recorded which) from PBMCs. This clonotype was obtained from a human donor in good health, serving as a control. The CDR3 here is CASSPGTGPTEAFF. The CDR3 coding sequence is TGTGCCAGCAGCCCTGGGACAGGGCCCACTGAAGCTTTCTTT.